A single sample is the source of the 9 T cell receptor beta chains below, sequenced in a study of shared clonotypes between healthy human individuals (dated by TCRdb to the early 2020s). The library relied on the immunoSEQ multiplex PCR assay. What TCRdb holds here is the immuneACCESS table cut down to in-frame rearrangements. Part of the clones is not present; checked against another copy, under half of the missing clones reflect an unresolved V gene, and the others are unexplained. The sample has approximately 530,000 clones on record, roughly 95% of them singletons. The ten largest clones represent 0.06% of the sample. The sequencing sample was made of naive CD4+ T cells sorted from blood. Per the publication, the cell subset or site label means: CD45RA+ positively selected. These receptors originate from a woman aged 25 to 39 in good health.

V is TRBV2 and J is TRBJ1-4; 8 nucleotides line up with TRBD1. Germline assignment: CDR1 SNHLY and CDR2 FYNNEI. V gave up 6 bases and J gave up 5 bases; unmatched junction bases: 8. The CDR3 runs to 15 residues. The CDR3, as DNA: TGTGCCAGCAGGGACAGGGTGGGGAAAAATGAAAAACTGTTTTTT. Its translation is CASRDRVGKNEKLFF. Full variable domain (outside the CDR3, taken from reference TRBV2 and TRBJ1-4): EPEVTQTPSHQVTQMGQEVILRCVPISNHLYFYWYRQILGQKVEFLVSFYNNEISEKSEIFDDQFSVERPDGSNFTLKIRSTKLEDSAMYFCASRDRVGKNEKLFFGSGTQLSVL.

The chain is built from TRBV19 and TRBJ2-7, with TRBD2 matching over 12 bases. Trimming at V came to 6 bases and at J to 6 bases, leaving 9 bases not matched to a gene. The CDR3 runs to 15 residues. CDR1 is LNHDA, CDR2 SQIVND, per germline (reference sequence). The CDR3 spells CASSLTSGSAGEQYF. The CDR3 nucleotides read TGTGCCAGTAGCCTGACTAGCGGGAGCGCCGGCGAGCAGTACTTC. The full variable domain, its missing parts supplied by reference TRBV19 and TRBJ2-7, is DGGITQSPKYLFRKEGQNVTLSCEQNLNHDAMYWYRQDPGQGLRLIYYSQIVNDFQKGDIAEGYSVSREKKESFPLTVTSAQKNPTAFYLCASSLTSGSAGEQYFGPGTRLTVT.

The V gene is TRBV28, the J gene TRBJ1-4; D is perhaps TRBD1 (5 bases). This CDR3 is 16 amino acids long. V lost 3 bases and J lost 8, with 19 bases in between. Germline lookup yields CDR1 MDHEN and CDR2 SYDVKM. The CDR3 DNA reads TGTGCCAGCAGTTTGGCCATGGGGGGGTATTACGAAAAACTGTTTTTT. This translates into CASSLAMGGYYEKLFF.

The chain couples TRBV6-6 to TRBJ1-2; no firm D call. Trimming pared 2 bases from V and 2 bases from J, leaving 15 bases between. There are 16 residues in the CDR3. CDR1 is MNHNY and CDR2 is SVGAGI in the germline V gene (reference sequence). CDR3 protein: CASSYDLRAANYGYTF. In DNA form, the CDR3 reads TGTGCCAGCAGTTACGATCTCCGGGCCGCAAACTATGGCTACACCTTC.

The gene calls are TRBV4-2 and TRBJ2-1; D is unclear. The V end lost 0 bases, the J end lost 10 bases, and 10 bases lay between the germline ends. This CDR3 is built from 13 residues. The V gene's germline CDR1 is LGHNA and CDR2 YNFKEQ. The CDR3 DNA reads as TGTGCCAGCAGCCAAGAGGTGAAGGGCGAGCAGTTCTTC. Protein product: CASSQEVKGEQFF.

The rearrangement uses TRBV18 and TRBJ2-5; the match to TRBD2 covers 10 bases. The trim removed 2 bases at V and 1 base at J, leaving 10 bases unmatched. Germline CDR1 reads KGHSH; CDR2 reads LQKENI. The CDR3 is made up of 18 amino acids. CDR3: CASSPLDGAGGTQETQYF. CDR3 DNA: TGTGCCAGCTCACCATTAGATGGAGCGGGAGGGACCCAAGAGACCCAGTACTTC.

The gene calls are TRBV7-5 and TRBJ1-2. TRBV7-5 is deemed a pseudogene. CDR3 length: 16 amino acids. This CDR3 is CVRSRSESSGTYGYTF. CDR3 nucleotides: TGTGTCAGAAGCCGGTCGGAGAGTTCGGGGACCTATGGCTACACCTTC.

The chain joins TRBV19 to TRBJ2-7; possibly TRBD2 for D (5 bases). There are 13 residues in the CDR3. V was shortened by 9 bases and J by 3 bases, with 15 bases between the two germline ends. Germline CDR1 and CDR2: LNHDA and SQIVND (reference sequence). Here the CDR3 DNA reads TGTGCCAGCTCTGGGAGATTGGGCTACGAGCAGTACTTC. Translating it yields CASSGRLGYEQYF.

CDR3 residues: CAISESGDYGYTF. The CDR3 DNA reads TGTGCCATCAGTGAGTCGGGTGACTATGGCTACACCTTC. The chain links TRBV10-3 to TRBJ1-2; no definite D call. Trimming left V 0 bases short and J 3 bases short, with 5 bases between. CDR1 ENHRY and CDR2 SYGVKD come from the germline V gene. There are 13 residues in the CDR3.